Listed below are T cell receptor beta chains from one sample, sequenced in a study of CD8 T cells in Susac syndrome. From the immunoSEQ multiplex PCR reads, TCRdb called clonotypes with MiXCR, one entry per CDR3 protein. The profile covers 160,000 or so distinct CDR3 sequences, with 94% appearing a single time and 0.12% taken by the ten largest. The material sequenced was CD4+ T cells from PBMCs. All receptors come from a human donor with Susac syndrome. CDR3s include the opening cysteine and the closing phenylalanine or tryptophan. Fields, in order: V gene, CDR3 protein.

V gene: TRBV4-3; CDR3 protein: CASSQDRSSLTYEQYF
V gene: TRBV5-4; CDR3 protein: CASMKASGANVLTF
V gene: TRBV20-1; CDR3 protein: CSARDPRQGPEQYF
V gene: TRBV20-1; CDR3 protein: CSARHSAGGREQYF
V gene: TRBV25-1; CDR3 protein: CASSDRAPQETQYF
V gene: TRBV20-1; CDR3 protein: CSATLQETQYF
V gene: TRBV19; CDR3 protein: CASSNRGQGQPQHF
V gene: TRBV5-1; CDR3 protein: CASSLAGTITGELFF
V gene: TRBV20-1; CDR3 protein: CGGGENYGYTF
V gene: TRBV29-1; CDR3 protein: CSVVYQRGGETQYF
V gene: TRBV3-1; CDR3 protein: CASSVLGEPQYF
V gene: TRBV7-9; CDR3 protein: CASSRRQDYTGELFF
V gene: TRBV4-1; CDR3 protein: CASRPTSGSTDTQYF
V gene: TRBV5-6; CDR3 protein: CASRTSHYTDTQYF
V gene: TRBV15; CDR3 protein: CATSTRLAVYRETQYF
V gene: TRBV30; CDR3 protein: CAWSVTGTQPQHF
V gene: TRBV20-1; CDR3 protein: CSANNGGGAFF
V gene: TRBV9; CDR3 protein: CASSPNYNEQFF
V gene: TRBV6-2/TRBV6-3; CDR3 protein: CASLGSGLAGDFSYEQYF
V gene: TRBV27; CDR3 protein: CASSKTEAHQPQLF
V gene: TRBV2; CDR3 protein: CASSGQGEETQYF
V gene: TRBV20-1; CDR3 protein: CSARRDTGANVLTF
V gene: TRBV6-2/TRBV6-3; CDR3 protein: CASTDSGGLEQYF
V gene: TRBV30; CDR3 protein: CAWSPGQGGQYF
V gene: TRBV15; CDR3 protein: CATSRAIQGSSGANVLTF
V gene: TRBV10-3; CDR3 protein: CAISDRLYEQYF
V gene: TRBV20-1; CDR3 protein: CSAPGALSGLGDTQYF
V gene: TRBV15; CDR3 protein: CATSKRLTVSYEQYF
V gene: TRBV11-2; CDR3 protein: CASSRTGTPLSFTQYF
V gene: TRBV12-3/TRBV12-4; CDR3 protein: CASSQSGIEAFF
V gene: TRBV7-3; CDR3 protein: CASSLSSGVIKETQYF
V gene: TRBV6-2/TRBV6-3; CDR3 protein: CASSYRGGLGQPQHF
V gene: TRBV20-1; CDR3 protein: CSARGGTFNEQFF
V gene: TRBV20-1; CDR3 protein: CSARGQDYNSPLHF
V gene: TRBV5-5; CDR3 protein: CASSSRTGGAGATEAFF
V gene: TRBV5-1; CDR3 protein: CASSLAQSNTEAFF
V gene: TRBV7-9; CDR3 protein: CASSLGSQSYEQYF
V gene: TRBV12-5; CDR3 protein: CASGLAGRGTEAFF
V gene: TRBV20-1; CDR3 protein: CSASIGDRQPQHF
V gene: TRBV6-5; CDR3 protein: CASSPDPGLRETQYF
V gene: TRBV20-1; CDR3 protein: CSANGQGGDTEAFF
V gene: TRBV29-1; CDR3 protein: CSVEEGVRADTDTQYF
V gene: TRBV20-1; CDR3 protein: CSALLRTSESTGELFF
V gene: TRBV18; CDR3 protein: CASSPRLAGQETQYF
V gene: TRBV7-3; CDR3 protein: CASSAQLNTEAFF
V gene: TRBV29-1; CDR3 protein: CSVDPWDGSGKTQYF
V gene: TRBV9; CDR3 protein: CASSTGLVVTQYF
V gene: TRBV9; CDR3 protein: CASSAGQGEFGYTF
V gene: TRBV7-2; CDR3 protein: CASSLYTGGTETQYF
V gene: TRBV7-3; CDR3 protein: CASSRGTSETQYF
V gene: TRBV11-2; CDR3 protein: CASSLEYEYYGYTF
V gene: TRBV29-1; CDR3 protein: CSVLGLADSYNEQFF
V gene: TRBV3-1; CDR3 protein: CASSRRDGTDTQYF
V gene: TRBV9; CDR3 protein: CASSVSPRGHRGYTF
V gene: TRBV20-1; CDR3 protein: CSATRPKLRSYEQYF